The present T cell receptor (beta chain) was sequenced within a study of siplizumab effects on memory and regulatory T cells. Study-level results: Major contributors to the alloresponse seemed to be naive T cells, which also appeared more diverse than memory cells. In siplizumab cultures, the suppressive function of proliferating Tregs remained unconfirmed. No assignable naive or memory phenotype existed for roughly 80-97% of proliferating CD4+ or CD8+ clones.

The germline gives CDR1 ENHRY, CDR2 SYGVKD. The CDR3 loop spans 14 amino acids. With 10 bases clipped from V and 4 bases from J, the junction kept 13 bases outside the gene matches. On this clone: Antigen specificity is unknown.

In each sample, 85,000 to 100,000 TCR templates were assayed. Using immunoSEQ multiplex PCR, the repertoire was profiled, and TCRdb retains in-frame clones only, with some absent. The data contain 85,000 to 95,000 clones, 90% to 95% of them singletons. Sequenced sample: non-Treg CD4+ T cells sorted from blood. The chain carries TRBV10-3 and TRBJ2-7, with TRBD1 matching over 7 bases. This sequence originates from a human donor in good health. DNA for the CDR3: TGTGCCACACAACGACAGGGAGTTGGGTACGAGCAGTACTTC. It specifies CATQRQGVGYEQYF.